This TCR beta chain was sequenced in a study of a mutant IDH1 vaccine in newly diagnosed glioma. Study details: Eight vaccine doses were administered to patients at weeks 1, 3, 5, 7, 11, 15, 19 and 23. Before enrollment, patients got radiotherapy alone, temozolomide alone, or mostly the combination. Notes on the study in general: Overall, approximately 93% of patients had vaccine-induced immune responses.

With regard to this clone: Its antigen is still unknown.

Trimming took off 8 bases at V and 8 bases at J, with 16 bases between the two ends. Germline values: CDR1 SNHLY, CDR2 FYNNEI. This CDR3 spans 14 amino acids. The time point was: week 5, during vaccination. Doses of 300 ug of mutant IDH1 20-mer peptide were given with topical imiquimod. The table came from immunoSEQ multiplex PCR; TCRdb's copy has only in-frame clones and leaves some out. The sample contains about 56,000 clones, around 89% of which appear only once. The chain has TRBV2 and TRBJ1-6; D remains ambiguous. The sequence derives from a middle-aged woman with glioma. The sample consisted of PBMCs, taken from a glioma patient whose treatment included an IDH1 peptide vaccine. In DNA form, the CDR3 reads TGTGCCAGCTGCAAGACCCAGGTGGATTCACCCCTCCACTTT. As protein: CASCKTQVDSPLHF.